This T cell receptor (beta chain) was sequenced in a study of blood T cell repertoires in COVID-19. In the study's own analysis: Amplification from reference gene primers served as the basis for estimated nucleated cell counts. Clones were read by immunoSEQ multiplex PCR, and TCRdb kept only the in-frame ones, dropping some. That table supplies the V and J calls and clone size; D and trimming were determined from the DNA. The sample holds around 290,000 clones; around 88% are singletons and the top ten take around 13%. This CDR3 has 14 amino acids. V lost 4 bases and J lost 7; bases outside the gene matches: 7. CDR1 is LGHDT, CDR2 YNNKEL, per germline (reference sequence).

The rearrangement joins TRBV3-1 (or the pseudogene TRBV3-2) to TRBJ1-2; TRBD1 matches 9 bases. The receptor comes from a woman between 65 and 79 years old with COVID-19, enrolled during active disease. The sequencing sample was made of peripheral blood. CDR3 DNA sequence: TGTGCCAGCAGCCCGGGACAGGGTATGGGTGGCTACACCTTC. Residues: CASSPGQGMGGYTF.